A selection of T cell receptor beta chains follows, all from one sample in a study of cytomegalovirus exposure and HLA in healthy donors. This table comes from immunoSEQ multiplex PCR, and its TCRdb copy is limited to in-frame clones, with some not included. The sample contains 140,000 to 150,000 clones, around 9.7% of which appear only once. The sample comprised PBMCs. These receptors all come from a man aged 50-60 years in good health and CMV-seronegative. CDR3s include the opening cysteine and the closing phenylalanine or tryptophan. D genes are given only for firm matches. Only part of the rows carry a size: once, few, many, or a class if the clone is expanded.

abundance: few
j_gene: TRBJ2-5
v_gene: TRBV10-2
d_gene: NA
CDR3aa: CASRLGGGDAGETQYF
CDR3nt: TGCGCCAGCAGACTTGGGGGGGGCGACGCAGGAGAGACCCAGTACTTC

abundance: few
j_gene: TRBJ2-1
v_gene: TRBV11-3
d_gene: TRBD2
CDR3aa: CASSFGLAGGSTEQFF
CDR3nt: TGTGCCAGCAGCTTCGGACTAGCGGGAGGGTCTACGGAGCAGTTCTTC

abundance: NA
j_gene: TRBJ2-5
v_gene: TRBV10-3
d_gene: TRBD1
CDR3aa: CAISFTGAETQYF
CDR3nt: TGTGCCATCAGTTTTACAGGGGCAGAGACCCAGTACTTC

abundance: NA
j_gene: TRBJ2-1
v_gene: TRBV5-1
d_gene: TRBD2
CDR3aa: CASSGTSGSYEQFF
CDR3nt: TGCGCCAGCAGCGGAACTAGCGGGAGCTATGAGCAGTTCTTC

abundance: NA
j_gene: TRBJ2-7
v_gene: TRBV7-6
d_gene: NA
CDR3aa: CASSLVGGIGADEQYF
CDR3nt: TGTGCCAGCAGCTTAGTGGGTGGGATTGGGGCCGACGAGCAGTACTTC

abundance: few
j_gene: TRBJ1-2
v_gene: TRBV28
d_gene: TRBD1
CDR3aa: CASSLTGTGAEDGYTF
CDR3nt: TGTGCCAGCAGTTTAACGGGGACAGGGGCGGAGGATGGCTACACCTTC

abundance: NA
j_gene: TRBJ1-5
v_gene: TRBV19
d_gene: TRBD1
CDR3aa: CASSGRQGSNQPQHF
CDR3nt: TGTGCCAGTAGTGGTCGACAGGGATCAAATCAGCCCCAGCATTTT

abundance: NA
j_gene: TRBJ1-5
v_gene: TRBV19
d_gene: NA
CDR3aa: CASTATGNQPQHF
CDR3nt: TGTGCCAGTACGGCTACAGGGAATCAGCCCCAGCATTTT

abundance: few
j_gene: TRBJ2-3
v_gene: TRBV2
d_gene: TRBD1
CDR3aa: CASGQGLRTDTQYF
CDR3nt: TGTGCCAGCGGACAGGGTCTCCGCACAGATACGCAGTATTTT

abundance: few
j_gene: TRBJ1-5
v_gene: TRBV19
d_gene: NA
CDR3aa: CASSIGQPSNQPQHF
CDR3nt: TGTGCCAGTAGTATTGGACAGCCGAGCAATCAGCCCCAGCATTTT

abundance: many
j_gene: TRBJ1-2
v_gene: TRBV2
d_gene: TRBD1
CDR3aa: CASSIRDSNYGYTF
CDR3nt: TGTGCCAGCAGTATCCGGGACAGTAACTATGGCTACACCTTC

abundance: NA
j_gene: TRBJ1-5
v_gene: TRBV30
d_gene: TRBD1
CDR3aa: CAWSPRTGANQPQHF
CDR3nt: TGTGCCTGGAGTCCGCGGACAGGAGCAAATCAGCCCCAGCATTTT

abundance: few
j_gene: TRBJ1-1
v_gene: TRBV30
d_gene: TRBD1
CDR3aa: CAWSTDRAHTEAFF
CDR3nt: TGTGCCTGGAGTACGGACAGGGCGCACACTGAAGCTTTCTTT

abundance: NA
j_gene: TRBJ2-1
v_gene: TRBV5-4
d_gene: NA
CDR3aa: CASSLWGTEQFF
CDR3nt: TGTGCCAGCAGCTTATGGGGGACAGAGCAGTTCTTC

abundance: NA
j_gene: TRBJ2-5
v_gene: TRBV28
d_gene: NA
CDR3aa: CASSLWSGALQETQYF
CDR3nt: TGTGCCAGCAGTTTATGGTCAGGGGCCCTCCAAGAGACCCAGTACTTC

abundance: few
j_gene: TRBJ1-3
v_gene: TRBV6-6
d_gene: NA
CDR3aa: CASSRPGRGGNTIYF
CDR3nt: TGTGCCAGCAGTAGGCCCGGCCGAGGTGGAAACACCATATATTTT

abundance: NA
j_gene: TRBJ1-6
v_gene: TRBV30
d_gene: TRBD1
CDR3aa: CAWSVGGDSPLHF
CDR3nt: TGTGCCTGGAGTGTAGGGGGCGATTCACCCCTCCACTTT

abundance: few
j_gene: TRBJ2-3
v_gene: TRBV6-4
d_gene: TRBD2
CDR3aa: CASSGASGVGADTQYF
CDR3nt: TGTGCCAGCAGTGGCGCTAGCGGGGTGGGTGCAGATACGCAGTATTTT

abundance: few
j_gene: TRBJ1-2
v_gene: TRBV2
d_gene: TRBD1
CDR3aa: CASSEAEGQGGGYTF
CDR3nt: TGTGCCAGCAGTGAAGCGGAGGGACAGGGAGGCGGCTACACCTTC

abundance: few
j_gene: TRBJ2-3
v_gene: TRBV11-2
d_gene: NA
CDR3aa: CASSLGPSGDTQYF
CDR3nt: TGTGCCAGCAGCTTAGGCCCTTCGGGAGATACGCAGTATTTT

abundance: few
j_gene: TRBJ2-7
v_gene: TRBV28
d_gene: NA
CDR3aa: CASSFEGRIHEQYF
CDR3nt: TGTGCCAGCAGTTTCGAGGGTAGGATACACGAGCAGTACTTC

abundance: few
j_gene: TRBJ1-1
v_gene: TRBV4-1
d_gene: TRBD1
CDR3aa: CASSQESAGGLNTEAFF
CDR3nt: TGCGCCAGCAGCCAAGAATCGGCAGGGGGTTTGAACACTGAAGCTTTCTTT

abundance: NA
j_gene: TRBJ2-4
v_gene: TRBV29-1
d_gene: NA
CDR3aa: CSGGQGLPGSIQYF
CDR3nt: TGCAGCGGGGGGCAGGGGCTTCCAGGAAGCATTCAGTACTTC

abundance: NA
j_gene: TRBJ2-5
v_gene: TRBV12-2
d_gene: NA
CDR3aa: CASRLDRGQETQYF
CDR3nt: TGTGCAAGTCGCTTGGACAGGGGGCAAGAGACCCAGTACTTC

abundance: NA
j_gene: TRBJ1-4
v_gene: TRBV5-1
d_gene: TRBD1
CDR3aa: CASTVQGQGGEKLFF
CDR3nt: TGCGCCAGCACCGTCCAGGGACAGGGAGGTGAAAAACTGTTTTTT

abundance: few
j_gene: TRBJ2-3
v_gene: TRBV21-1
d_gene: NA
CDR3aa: CASSQSGGGATDTQYF
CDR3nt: TGTGCCAGCAGCCAAAGTGGCGGGGGGGCCACAGATACGCAGTATTTT

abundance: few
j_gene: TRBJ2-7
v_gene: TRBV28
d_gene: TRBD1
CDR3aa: CASRPRQGSYEQYF
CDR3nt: TGTGCCAGCAGGCCGAGACAGGGTTCCTACGAGCAGTACTTC